This TCR beta chain appears in the sequencing data of a study of blood T cell repertoires in COVID-19. Study background: Samples came from the United States, Italy and Spain, spanning acute and convalescent COVID-19. From T cells, B-cell-depleted T cells, or PBMCs came the material, which was cDNA or gDNA.

There are 15 residues in the CDR3. Germline loops: CDR1 KGHSH, CDR2 LQKENI. Trimming took off 4 bases at V and 4 bases at J, with 15 bases between the two ends. Study processing details: From reference gene primer amplification, estimates of nucleated cell counts were derived. TCRdb keeps only in-frame clones here, not all; method: immunoSEQ multiplex PCR. For V, J and clone size, that table is used; D and trimming come from the DNA. This sample has around 160,000 clones, with around 81% found just once. The rearrangement joins TRBV18 to TRBJ2-3; a weak D match, TRBD2 (6 bases). The sequenced sample consisted of peripheral blood. This TCR came from a human donor with acute or convalescent COVID-19. The donor label of this sample is uncertain. CDR3 residues: CASSLSGTPPDTQYF. The CDR3 nucleotides are TGTGCCAGCTCACTGTCCGGGACTCCCCCAGATACGCAGTATTTT.